The T cell receptor beta chain described here comes from a study of T cell responses to AZD1222 COVID-19 vaccine. The CDR3 is 13 residues long. With 7 bases removed from V and 7 bases from J, the gap between germline ends came to 14 bases. The germline V gene encodes CDR1 WNHNN and CDR2 SYGVQD (reference sequence). Profiled with immunoSEQ multiplex PCR; TCRdb holds only in-frame clones, not every one. The table includes over 150,000 clones, 90% detected once. The material sequenced was peripheral blood, taken on day 0 of AZD1222 vaccination. The TCR sequence derives from an adult in good health. This chain uses TRBV10-1 with TRBJ1-5, with D perhaps TRBD1 (6 bases). The CDR3 loop is CASKGQGCQPQHF. The CDR3 nucleotides are TGCGCCAGCAAAGGGCAGGGGTGCCAGCCCCAGCATTTT.